Detailed here is one TCR beta chain. The conserved final phenylalanine or tryptophan is absent from the CDR3, which likely points to a read error. The library came from three nested PCR rounds adapted from ARM-PCR protocols. TCRdb recomputed calls from the multiplex PCR reads with MiXCR, one row per CDR3 protein. The sample carries over 100,000 distinct CDR3 sequences, about 64% recorded once. The data were taken from a study of tumor and adjacent non-tumor tissue in lung cancer. The template was RNA from unsorted bulk tissue. Distant lung tissue was collected more than 3 cm away from the tumor edge. The CDR3 contains 13 residues. Germline V gives CDR1 SQVTM, CDR2 ANQGSEA. Trimming removed 4 bases at V and 2 bases at J, with 6 bases between.

The material sequenced was distant non-tumor lung tissue. The V call is TRBV29-1, the J call TRBJ2-6; no firm D call. The receptor comes from a man aged 60-69 years with non-small cell lung cancer. The CDR3 spells CSVAATGANVLTI. Here the CDR3 DNA reads TGCAGCGTTGCAGCTACTGGGGCCAACGTCCTGACTATC.